This is a list of T cell receptor beta chains from one sample in a study of vaccination and CD4 T cells after COVID-19. Via MiXCR, TCRdb re-called the PCR reads, giving one row per CDR3 protein. This sample has 15,000 to 20,000 distinct CDR3 sequences, with about 50% found just once. These TCRs are of unknown antigen specificity. Sequenced input: CD4+ T cells from blood, cultured in vitro. The receptors were sampled from a human donor who had recovered from COVID-19. Both conserved end residues are part of each CDR3. Each record gives: D gene, J gene, V gene, clone size, CDR3 DNA, CDR3 protein. D genes are given only for firm matches. Not all rows give a size; the values are once, few, many and, for expanded clones, a class.

>.|TRBJ2-3|TRBV11-2|.
TGTGCCAGCAGCTTAGATTGGGGAGTTACAGGGAGGGATACGCAGTATTTT
CASSLDWGVTGRDTQYF
>TRBD1|TRBJ1-5|TRBV12-3/TRBV12-4|.
TGTGCCAGCAGTTACAGGGGGAGCGGGCAGCCCCAGCATTTT
CASSYRGSGQPQHF
>TRBD2|TRBJ2-3|TRBV11-3|.
TGTGCCAGCAGCTTAGGACTAGCGGGCTTCACAGATACGCAGTATTTT
CASSLGLAGFTDTQYF
>.|TRBJ2-2|TRBV7-9|few
TGTGCCAGCAGCTTCGGCTCCGGGGAGCTGTTTTTT
CASSFGSGELFF
>.|TRBJ1-2|TRBV19|.
TGTGCCAGTAGTCCTAGGCTGAACTCATTTCACACCTTC
CASSPRLNSFHTF
>TRBD2|TRBJ2-5|TRBV7-2|few
TGTGCCAGCAGCTTACGAGCGGGGGAAGAGACCCAGTACTTC
CASSLRAGEETQYF
>.|TRBJ2-5|TRBV6-2/TRBV6-3|.
TGTGCCAGCAGACGAACAAGGGCAGGGGACTTGGGGACCCAGTACTTC
CASRRTRAGDLGTQYF
>.|TRBJ2-5|TRBV14|.
TGTGCCAGCAGCCAAGACAATAGTCGAGAGACCCAGTACTTC
CASSQDNSRETQYF
>.|TRBJ2-2|TRBV12-3/TRBV12-4|.
TGTGCCAGCAGTTTAGTATTGGGGATTCTCACCGGGGAGCTGTTTTTT
CASSLVLGILTGELFF
>TRBD2|TRBJ2-3|TRBV6-1|few
TGTGCCAGCACGGCAGCGGGGGGCACAGATACGCAGTATTTT
CASTAAGGTDTQYF